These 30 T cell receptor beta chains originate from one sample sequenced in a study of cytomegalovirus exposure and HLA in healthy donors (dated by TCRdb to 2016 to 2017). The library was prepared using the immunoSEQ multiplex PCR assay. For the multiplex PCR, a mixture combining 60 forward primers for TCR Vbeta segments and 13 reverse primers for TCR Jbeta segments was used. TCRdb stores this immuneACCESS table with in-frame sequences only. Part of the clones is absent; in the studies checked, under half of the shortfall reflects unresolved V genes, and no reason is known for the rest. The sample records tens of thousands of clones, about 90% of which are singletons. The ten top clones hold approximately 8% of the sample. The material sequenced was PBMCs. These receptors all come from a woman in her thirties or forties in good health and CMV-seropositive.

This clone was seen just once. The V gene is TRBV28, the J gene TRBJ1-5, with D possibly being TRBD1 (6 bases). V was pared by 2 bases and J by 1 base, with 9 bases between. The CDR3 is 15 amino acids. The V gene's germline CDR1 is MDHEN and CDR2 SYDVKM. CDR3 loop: CASSLTGQSNQPQHF. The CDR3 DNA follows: TGTGCCAGCAGTTTAACAGGGCAAAGCAATCAGCCCCAGCATTTT.

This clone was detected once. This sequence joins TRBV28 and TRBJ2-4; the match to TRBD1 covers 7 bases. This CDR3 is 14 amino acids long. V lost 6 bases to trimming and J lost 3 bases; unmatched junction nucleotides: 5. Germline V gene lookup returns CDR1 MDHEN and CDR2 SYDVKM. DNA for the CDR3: TGTGCCAGCAGCGGGACAGCCATCAAAAACATTCAGTACTTC. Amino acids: CASSGTAIKNIQYF. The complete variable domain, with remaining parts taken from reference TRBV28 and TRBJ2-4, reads DVKVTQSSRYLVKRTGEKVFLECVQDMDHENMFWYRQDPGLGLRLIYFSYDVKMKEKGDIPEGYSVSREKKERFSLILESASTNQTSMYLCASSGTAIKNIQYFGAGTRLSVL.

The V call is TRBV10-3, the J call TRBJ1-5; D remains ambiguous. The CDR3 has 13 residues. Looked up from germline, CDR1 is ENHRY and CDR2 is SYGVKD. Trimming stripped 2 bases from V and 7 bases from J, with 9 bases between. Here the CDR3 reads CAISEGRIQPQHF. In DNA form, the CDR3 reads TGTGCCATCAGTGAGGGCAGAATCCAGCCCCAGCATTTT.

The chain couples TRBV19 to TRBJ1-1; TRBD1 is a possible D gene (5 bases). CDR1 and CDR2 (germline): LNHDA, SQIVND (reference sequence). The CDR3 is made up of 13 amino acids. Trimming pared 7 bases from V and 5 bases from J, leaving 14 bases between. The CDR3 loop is CASIKQGVTEAFF. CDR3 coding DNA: TGTGCCAGTATAAAGCAGGGTGTAACTGAAGCTTTCTTT.

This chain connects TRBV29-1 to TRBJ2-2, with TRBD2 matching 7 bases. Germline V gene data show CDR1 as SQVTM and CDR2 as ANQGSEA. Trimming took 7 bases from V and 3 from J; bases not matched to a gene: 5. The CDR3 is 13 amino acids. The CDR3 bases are TGCAGCGCCGCCCGGGGGGACACCGGGGAGCTGTTTTTT. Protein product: CSAARGDTGELFF.

The CDR3 bases are TGTGCCAGCAGCTTAGAATCTGGAGCGGACTACTACAATGAGCAGTTCTTC. Translation gives CASSLESGADYYNEQFF. The chain combines TRBV11-1 with TRBJ2-1; D may be TRBD2 (6 bases). V lost 1 base, J lost 3 bases, and 16 bases lay in between. Germline V gene data show CDR1 as SGHAT and CDR2 as FQDESV (reference sequence). The CDR3 is made up of 17 amino acids.

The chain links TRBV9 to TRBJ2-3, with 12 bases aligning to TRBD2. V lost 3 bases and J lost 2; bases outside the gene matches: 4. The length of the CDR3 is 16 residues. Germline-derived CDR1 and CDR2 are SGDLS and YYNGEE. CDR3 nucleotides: TGTGCCAGCAGCGCTCTAGCGGGAGGGTCCACAGATACGCAGTATTTT. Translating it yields CASSALAGGSTDTQYF.

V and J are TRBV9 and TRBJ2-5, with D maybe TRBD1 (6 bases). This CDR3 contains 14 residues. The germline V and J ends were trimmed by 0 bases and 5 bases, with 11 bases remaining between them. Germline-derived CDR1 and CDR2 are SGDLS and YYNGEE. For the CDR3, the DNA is TGTGCCAGCAGCGTAGCGGGGACAACCGAGACCCAGTACTTC. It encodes CASSVAGTTETQYF.

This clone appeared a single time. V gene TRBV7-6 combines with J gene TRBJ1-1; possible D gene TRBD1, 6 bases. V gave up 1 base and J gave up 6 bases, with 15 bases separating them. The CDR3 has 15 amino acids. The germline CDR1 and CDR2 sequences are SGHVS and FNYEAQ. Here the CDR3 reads CASSLGTRGLPEAFF. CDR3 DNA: TGTGCCAGCAGCTTAGGAACCAGGGGATTACCTGAAGCTTTCTTT.

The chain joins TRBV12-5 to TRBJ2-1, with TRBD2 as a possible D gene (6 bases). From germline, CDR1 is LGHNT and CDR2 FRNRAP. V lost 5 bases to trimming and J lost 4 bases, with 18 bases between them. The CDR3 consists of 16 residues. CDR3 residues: CASGPYSGAGYNEQFF. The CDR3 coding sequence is TGTGCTAGTGGTCCATATTCCGGCGCGGGGTACAATGAGCAGTTCTTC.

CDR3 bases: TGCGCCAGCAGCCCCGGACGGGGCACTGAAGCTTTCTTT. Its protein is CASSPGRGTEAFF. The rearrangement joins TRBV10-1 to TRBJ1-1; D unclear. V gave up 6 bases and J gave up 4 bases, with 12 bases separating them. There are 13 residues in the CDR3. CDR1 is WNHNN and CDR2 is SYGVQD in the germline V gene (reference sequence).

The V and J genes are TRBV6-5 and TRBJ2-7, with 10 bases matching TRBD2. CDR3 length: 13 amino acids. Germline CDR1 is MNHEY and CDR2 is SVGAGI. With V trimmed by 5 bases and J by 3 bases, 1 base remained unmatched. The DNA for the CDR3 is TGTGCCAGCAGTGGACTAGCGGACTACGAGCAGTACTTC. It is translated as CASSGLADYEQYF.

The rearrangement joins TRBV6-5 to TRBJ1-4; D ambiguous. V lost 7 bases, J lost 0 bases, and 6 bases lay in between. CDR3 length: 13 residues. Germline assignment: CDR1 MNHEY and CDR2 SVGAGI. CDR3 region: CASTGSTNEKLFF. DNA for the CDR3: TGTGCCAGCACGGGGTCAACTAATGAAAAACTGTTTTTT.

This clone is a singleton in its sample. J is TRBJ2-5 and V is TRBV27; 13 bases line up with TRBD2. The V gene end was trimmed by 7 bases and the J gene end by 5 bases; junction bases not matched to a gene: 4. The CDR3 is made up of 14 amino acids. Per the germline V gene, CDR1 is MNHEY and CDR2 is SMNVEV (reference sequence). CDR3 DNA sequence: TGTGCCAGCAAGACTAGCGGGAGGCGGGAGACCCAGTACTTC. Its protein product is CASKTSGRRETQYF.

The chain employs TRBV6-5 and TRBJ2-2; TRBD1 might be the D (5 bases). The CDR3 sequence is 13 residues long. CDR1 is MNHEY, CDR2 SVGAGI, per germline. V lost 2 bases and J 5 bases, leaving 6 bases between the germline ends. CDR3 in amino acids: CASSYRQTGELFF. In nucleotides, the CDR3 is TGTGCCAGCAGTTACCGACAGACCGGGGAGCTGTTTTTT.

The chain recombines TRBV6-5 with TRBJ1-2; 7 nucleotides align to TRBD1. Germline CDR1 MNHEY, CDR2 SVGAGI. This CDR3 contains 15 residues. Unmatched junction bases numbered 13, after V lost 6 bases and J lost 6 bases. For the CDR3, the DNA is TGTGCCAGCAGCAAAGGGACAGCTGGTGATAATGGCTACACCTTC. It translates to CASSKGTAGDNGYTF.

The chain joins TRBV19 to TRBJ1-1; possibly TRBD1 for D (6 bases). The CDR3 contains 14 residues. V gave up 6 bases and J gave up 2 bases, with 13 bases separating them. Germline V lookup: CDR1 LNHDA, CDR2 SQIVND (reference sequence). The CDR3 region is CASRSGTTNTEAFF. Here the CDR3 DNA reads TGTGCCAGTAGATCCGGGACAACAAACACTGAAGCTTTCTTT.

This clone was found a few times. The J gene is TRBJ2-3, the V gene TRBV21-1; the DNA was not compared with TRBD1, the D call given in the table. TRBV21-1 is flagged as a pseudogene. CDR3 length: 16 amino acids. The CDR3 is CASSGTPIRSTDTQYF. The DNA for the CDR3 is TGTGCCAGCAGCGGGACACCGATACGGAGCACAGATACGCAGTATTTT.

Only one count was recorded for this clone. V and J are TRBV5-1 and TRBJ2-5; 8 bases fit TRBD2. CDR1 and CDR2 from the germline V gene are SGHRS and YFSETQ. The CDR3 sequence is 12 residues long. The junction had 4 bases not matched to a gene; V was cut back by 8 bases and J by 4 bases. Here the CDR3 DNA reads TGCGCCAGTCGGGGGGGCCGAGAGACCCAGTACTTC. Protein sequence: CASRGGRETQYF.

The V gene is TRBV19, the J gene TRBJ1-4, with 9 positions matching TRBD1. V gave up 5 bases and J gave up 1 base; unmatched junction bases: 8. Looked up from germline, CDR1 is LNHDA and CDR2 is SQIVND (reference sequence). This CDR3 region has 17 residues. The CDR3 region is CASSLPGTGRTNEKLFF. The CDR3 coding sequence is TGTGCCAGTAGTCTACCCGGGACAGGGCGAACTAATGAAAAACTGTTTTTT.

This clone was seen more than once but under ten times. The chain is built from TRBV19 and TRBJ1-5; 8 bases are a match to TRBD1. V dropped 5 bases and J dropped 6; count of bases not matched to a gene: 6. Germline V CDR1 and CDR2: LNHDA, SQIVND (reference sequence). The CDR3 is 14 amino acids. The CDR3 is CASSLTGDTQPQHF. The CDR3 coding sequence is TGTGCCAGTAGTTTGACAGGGGACACTCAGCCCCAGCATTTT.

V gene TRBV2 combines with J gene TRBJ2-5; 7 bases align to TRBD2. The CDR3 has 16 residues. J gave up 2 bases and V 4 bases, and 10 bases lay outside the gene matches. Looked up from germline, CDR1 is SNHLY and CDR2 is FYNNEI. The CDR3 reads CASSGRLATQQETQYF. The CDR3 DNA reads TGTGCCAGCAGTGGTCGACTAGCAACCCAACAAGAGACCCAGTACTTC.

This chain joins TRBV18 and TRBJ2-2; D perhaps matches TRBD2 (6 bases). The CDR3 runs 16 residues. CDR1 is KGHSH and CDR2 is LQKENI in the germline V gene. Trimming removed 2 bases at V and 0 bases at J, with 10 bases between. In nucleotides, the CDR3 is TGTGCCAGCTCACCAAGGAGGGAAACGAACACCGGGGAGCTGTTTTTT. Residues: CASSPRRETNTGELFF.

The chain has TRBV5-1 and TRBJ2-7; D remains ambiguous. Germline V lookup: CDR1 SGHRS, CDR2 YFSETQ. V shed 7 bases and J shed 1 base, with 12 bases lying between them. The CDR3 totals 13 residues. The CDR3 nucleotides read TGCGCCAGCGGCTGGGCTGGATCCTACGAGCAGTACTTC. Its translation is CASGWAGSYEQYF.

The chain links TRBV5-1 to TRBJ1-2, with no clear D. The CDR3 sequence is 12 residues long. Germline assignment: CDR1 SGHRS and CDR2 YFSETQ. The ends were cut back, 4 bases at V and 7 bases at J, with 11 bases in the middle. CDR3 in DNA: TGCGCCAGCAGCGCTGGACTCCTTGGCTACACCTTC. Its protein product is CASSAGLLGYTF.

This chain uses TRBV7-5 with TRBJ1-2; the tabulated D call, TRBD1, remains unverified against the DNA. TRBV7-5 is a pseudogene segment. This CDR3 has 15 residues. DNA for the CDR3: TGTGTCAGAAGCACAGAGACAGGGTGGTATAACGGCTACACCTTC. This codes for CVRSTETGWYNGYTF.

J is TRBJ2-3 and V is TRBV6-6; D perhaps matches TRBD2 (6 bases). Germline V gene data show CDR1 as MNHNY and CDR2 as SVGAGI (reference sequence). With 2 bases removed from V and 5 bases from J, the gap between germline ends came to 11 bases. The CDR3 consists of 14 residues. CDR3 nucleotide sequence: TGTGCCAGCAGTTACGGAGGGGTACAAGATACGCAGTATTTT. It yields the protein CASSYGGVQDTQYF.

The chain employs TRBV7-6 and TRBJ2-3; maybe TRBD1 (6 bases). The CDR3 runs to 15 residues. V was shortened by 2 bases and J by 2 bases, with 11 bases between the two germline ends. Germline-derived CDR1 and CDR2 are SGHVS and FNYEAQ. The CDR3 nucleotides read TGTGCCAGCAGCTTAATGACAGGATCCACAGATACGCAGTATTTT. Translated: CASSLMTGSTDTQYF.

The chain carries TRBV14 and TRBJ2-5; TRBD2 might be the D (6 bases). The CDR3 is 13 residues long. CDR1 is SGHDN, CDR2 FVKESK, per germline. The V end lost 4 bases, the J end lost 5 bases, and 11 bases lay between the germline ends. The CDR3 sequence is CASSRDFGETQYF. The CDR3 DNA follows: TGTGCCAGCAGCCGGGACTTCGGGGAGACCCAGTACTTC. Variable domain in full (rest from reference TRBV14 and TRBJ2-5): EAGVTQFPSHSVIEKGQTVTLRCDPISGHDNLYWYRRVMGKEIKFLLHFVKESKQDESGMPNNRFLAERTGGTYSTLKVQPAELEDSGVYFCASSRDFGETQYFGPGTRLLVL.

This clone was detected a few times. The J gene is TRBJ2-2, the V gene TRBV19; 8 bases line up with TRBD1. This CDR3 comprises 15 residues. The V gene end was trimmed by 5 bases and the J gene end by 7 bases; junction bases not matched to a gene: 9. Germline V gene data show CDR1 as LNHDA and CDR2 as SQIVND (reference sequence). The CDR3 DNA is TGTGCCAGTAGTCTTGGACAGGGTCGGGGCGGGGAGCTGTTTTTT. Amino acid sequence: CASSLGQGRGGELFF.